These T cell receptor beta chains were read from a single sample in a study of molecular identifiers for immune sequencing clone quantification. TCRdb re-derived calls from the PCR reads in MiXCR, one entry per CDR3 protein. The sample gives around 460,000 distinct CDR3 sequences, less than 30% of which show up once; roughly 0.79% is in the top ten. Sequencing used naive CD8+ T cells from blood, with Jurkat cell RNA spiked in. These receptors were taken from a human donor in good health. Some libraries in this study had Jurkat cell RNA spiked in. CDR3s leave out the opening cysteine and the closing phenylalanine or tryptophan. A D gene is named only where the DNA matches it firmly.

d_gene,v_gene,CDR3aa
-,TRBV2,ASSGDESYEQY
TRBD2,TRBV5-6,ASSIGLAGGSFQETQY
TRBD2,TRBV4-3,ASSQGPSLAGALGETQY
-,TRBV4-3,ASSQELGQRTNEKLF
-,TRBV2,AFQDRQLATNEKLF
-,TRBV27,ASSLLLVGGTDTQY
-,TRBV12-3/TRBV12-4,ASSLRQVVSTDTQY
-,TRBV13,ASSPGLSSYSEQF
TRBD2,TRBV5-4,ASSVSGRVHEQY
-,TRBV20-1,SARGGAAEAF
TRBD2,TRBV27,ASSSPNRGSYEQY
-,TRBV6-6,ASSYSDKSYEQY
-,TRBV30,AWSRTGMGQPQH
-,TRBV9,ASASATDTQY
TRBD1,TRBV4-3,ASSLDRAALHYEQY
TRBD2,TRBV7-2,ASSLWTSGEGDTQY
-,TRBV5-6,ASSLASETDTQY
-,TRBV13,ASSFFPLTLDTEAF
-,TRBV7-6,ASTERPENYEQY
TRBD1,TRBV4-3,ASSPIGEGAAGNTIY
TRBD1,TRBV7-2,ASSSTGQGDEKLF
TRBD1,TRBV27,ASSTGQSKNIQY
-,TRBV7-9,ASSRGAGTEAF
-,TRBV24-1,ATRGQLADTQY
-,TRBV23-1,ASSQRVYRNEQF
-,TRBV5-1,ASSLGDPRPQETQY
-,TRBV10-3,AITRDAAYEQY
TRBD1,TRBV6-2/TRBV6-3,ASTWTGAEAF
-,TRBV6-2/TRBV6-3,ASSPQGHPGELF
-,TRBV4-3,ASSQSEGQPQH
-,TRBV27,ASSPWSAKSIYEQY
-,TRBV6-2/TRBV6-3,ASSYSVDRLEETQY
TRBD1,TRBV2,ASSKWTGTEYGYT
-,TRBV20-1,SALIENRRDTQY
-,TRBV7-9,ASTPEGSYGYT
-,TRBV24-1,ATSDFGGTEAF
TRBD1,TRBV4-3,ASSQEYRGNEQF
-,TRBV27,ASSSLTGSNYGYT
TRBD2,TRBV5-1,ASSARWSGGVETQY
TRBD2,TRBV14,ASSQGSGRAYEQY
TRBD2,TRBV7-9,ASSILSGGYQETQY
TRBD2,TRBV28,ASSPTKREVYEQY
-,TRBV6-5,ASSYYPGPPNSPLH
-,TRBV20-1,SARDSKTYEQY
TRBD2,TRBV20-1,SATGVAGGQSTDTQY
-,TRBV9,ASSAFVGGTSTDTQY
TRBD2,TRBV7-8,ASSSLAGAHTDTQY
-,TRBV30,AWGTTTEAF
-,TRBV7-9,ASSYITEAF
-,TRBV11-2,ASSSAGSLNTGELF
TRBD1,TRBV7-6,ASSSHWTGGRDEQF
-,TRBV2,ASSGNRERFQLASNQPQH
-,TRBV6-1,ASSEWDGYNYGYT
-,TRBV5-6,ASSASRDTAFSGNTIY
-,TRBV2,ASSVPDEKLF
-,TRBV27,ASSPLSQGAQGYEQY
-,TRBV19,ASSPHRDADQGTQY
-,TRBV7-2,ASSLDAGDSSYEQY